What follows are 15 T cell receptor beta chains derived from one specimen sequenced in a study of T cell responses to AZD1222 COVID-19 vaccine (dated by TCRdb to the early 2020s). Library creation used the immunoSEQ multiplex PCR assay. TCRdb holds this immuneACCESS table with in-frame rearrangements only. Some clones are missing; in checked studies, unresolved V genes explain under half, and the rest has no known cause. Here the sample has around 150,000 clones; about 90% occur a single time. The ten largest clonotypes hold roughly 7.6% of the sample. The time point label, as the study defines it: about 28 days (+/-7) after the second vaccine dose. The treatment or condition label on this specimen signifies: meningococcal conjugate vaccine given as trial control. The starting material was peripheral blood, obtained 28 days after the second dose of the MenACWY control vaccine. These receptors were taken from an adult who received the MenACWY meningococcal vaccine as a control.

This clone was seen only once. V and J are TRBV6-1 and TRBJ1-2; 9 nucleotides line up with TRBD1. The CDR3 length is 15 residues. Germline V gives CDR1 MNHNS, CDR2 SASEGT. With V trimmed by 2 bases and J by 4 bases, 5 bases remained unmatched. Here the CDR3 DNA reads TGTGCCAGCAGTGAATTAGGACAGGGGTTCTATGGCTACACCTTC. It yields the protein CASSELGQGFYGYTF.

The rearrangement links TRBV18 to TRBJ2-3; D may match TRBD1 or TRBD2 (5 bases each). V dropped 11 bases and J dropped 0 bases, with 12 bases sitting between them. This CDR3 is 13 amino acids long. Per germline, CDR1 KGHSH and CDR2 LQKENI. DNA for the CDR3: TGTGCCTCACGGGGACCCAGCACAGATACGCAGTATTTT. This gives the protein CASRGPSTDTQYF. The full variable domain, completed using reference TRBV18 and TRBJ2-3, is NAGVMQNPRHLVRRRGQEARLRCSPMKGHSHVYWYRQLPEEGLKFMVYLQKENIIDESGMPKERFSAEFPKEGPSILRIQQVVRGDSAAYFCASRGPSTDTQYFGPGTRLTVL.

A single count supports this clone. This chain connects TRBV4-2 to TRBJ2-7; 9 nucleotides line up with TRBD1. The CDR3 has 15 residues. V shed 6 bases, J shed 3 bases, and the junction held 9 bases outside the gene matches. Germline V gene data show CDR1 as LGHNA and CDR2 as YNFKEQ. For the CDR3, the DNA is TGTGCCAGCAGTCAGGGGACAGGGACCTTCTACGAGCAGTACTTC. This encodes CASSQGTGTFYEQYF.

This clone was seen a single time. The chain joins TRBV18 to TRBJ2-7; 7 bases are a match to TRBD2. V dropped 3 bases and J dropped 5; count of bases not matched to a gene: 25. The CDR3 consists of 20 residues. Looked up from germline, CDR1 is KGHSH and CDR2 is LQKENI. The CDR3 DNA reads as TGTGCCAGCTCACCCGATGCATCCGGGGGGTTTGTACTACCCACCCACGAGCAGTACTTC. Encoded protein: CASSPDASGGFVLPTHEQYF. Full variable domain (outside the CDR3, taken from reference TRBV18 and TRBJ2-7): NAGVMQNPRHLVRRRGQEARLRCSPMKGHSHVYWYRQLPEEGLKFMVYLQKENIIDESGMPKERFSAEFPKEGPSILRIQQVVRGDSAAYFCASSPDASGGFVLPTHEQYFGPGTRLTVT.

The CDR3 spells CASSLLRGVFTDTQYF. The CDR3 DNA reads TGTGCCAGCAGCTTACTTCGGGGGGTTTTCACAGATACGCAGTATTTT. V is TRBV7-2 and J is TRBJ2-3; 7 bases are shared with TRBD2. This CDR3 has 16 residues. V lost 2 bases to trimming and J lost 2 bases; unmatched junction nucleotides: 7. CDR1 is SGHTA, CDR2 FQGNSA, per germline.

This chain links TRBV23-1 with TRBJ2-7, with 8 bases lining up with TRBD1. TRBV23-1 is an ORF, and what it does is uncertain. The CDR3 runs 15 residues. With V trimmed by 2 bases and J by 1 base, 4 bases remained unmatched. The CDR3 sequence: CASSQQGARSYEQYF. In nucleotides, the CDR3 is TGCGCCAGCAGTCAACAGGGGGCGAGGTCCTACGAGCAGTACTTC.

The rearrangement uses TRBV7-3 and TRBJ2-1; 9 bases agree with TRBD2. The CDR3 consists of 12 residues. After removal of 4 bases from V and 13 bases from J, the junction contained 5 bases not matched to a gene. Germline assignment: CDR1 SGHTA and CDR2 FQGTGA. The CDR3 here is CASSSSGEPQFF. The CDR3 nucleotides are TGTGCCAGCAGCTCTAGCGGGGAGCCCCAGTTCTTC.

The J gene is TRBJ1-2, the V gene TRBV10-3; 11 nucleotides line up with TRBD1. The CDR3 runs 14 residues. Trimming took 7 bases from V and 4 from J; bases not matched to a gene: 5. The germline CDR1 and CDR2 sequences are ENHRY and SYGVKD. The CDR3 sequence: CAITGQGAFYGYTF. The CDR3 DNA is TGTGCCATCACAGGACAGGGGGCTTTCTATGGCTACACCTTC.

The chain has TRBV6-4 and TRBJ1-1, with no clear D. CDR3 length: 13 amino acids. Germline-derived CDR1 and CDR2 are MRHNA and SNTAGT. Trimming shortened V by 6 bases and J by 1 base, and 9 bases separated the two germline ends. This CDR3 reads CASRRERNTEAFF. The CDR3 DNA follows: TGTGCCAGCAGGAGGGAAAGGAACACTGAAGCTTTCTTT.

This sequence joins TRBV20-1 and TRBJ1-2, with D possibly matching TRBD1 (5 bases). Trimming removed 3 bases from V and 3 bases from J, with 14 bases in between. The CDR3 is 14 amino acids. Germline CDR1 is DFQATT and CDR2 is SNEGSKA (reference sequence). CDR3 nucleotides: TGCAGTGCTAGTCCCACAGGTGGGGACTATGGCTACACCTTC. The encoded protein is CSASPTGGDYGYTF.

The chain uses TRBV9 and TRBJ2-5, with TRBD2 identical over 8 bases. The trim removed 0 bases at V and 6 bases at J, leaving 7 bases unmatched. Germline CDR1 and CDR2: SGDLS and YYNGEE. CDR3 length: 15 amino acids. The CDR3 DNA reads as TGTGCCAGCAGCGTAGAACCGGGACTAGAACAGACCCAGTACTTC. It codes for CASSVEPGLEQTQYF.

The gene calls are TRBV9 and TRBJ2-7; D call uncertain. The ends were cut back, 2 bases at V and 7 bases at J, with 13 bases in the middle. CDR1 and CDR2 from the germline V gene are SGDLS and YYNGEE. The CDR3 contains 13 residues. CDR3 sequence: CASSVTISGEQYF. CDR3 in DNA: TGTGCCAGCAGCGTCACTATAAGTGGGGAGCAGTACTTC.

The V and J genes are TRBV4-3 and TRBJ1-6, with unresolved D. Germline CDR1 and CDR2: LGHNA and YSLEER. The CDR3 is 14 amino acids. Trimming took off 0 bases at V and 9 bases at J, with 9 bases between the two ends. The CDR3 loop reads CASSQDPSGSPLHF. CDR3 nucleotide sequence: TGCGCCAGCAGCCAAGATCCCTCAGGTTCACCCCTCCACTTT.

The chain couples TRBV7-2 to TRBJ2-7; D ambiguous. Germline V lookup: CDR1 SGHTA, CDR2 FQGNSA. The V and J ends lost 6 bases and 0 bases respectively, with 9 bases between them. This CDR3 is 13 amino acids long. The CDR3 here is CASRSADSYEQYF. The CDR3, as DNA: TGTGCCAGCAGAAGTGCGGACTCCTACGAGCAGTACTTC.

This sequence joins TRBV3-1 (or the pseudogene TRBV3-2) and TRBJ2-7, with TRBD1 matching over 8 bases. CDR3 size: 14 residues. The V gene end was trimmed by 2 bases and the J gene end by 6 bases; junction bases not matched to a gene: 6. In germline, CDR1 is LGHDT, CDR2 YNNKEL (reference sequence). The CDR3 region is CASSQQGASPEQYF. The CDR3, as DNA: TGTGCCAGCAGCCAACAGGGGGCTTCACCCGAGCAGTACTTC.